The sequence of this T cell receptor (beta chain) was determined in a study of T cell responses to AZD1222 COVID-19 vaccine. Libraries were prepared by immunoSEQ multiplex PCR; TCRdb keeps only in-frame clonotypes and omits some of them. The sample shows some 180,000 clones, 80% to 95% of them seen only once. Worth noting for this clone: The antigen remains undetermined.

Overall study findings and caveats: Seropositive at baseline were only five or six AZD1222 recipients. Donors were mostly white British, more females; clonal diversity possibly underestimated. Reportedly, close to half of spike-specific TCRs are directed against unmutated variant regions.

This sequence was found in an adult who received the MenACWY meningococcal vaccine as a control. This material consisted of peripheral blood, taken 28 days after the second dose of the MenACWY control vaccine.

CDR3 bases: TGTGCCAGCAGCCAAGTGGGGGGGCCGGGCACAGATACGCAGTATTTT. Its protein is CASSQVGGPGTDTQYF. This chain joins TRBV4-2 and TRBJ2-3, with D maybe TRBD2 (7 bases). The CDR3 runs 16 residues. Looked up from germline, CDR1 is LGHNA and CDR2 is YNFKEQ. Between the trimmed V and J ends, which lost 1 base and 1 base, there was a span of 12 bases.